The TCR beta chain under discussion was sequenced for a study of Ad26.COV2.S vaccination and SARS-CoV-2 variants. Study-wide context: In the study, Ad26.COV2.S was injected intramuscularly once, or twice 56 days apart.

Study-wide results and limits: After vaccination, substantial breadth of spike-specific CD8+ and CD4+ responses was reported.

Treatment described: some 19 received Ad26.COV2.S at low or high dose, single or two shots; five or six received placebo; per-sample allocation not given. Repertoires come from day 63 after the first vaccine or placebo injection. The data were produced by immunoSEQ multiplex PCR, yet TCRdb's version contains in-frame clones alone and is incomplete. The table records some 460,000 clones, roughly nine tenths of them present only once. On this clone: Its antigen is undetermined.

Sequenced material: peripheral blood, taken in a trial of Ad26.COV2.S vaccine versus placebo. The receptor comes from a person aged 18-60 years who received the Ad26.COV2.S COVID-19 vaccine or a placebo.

In DNA form, the CDR3 reads TGTGCCAGCAGTTTATCTTATACACACCTAGCGGGGCCCAACGAGCAGTACTTC. This sequence encodes CASSLSYTHLAGPNEQYF. The chain joins TRBV27 to TRBJ2-7; TRBD2 matches 9 bases. CDR1 and CDR2 from the germline V gene are MNHEY and SMNVEV (reference sequence). CDR3 length equals 18 residues. Trimming removed 0 bases from V and 5 bases from J; junction bases left unmatched: 14.